This record covers a single T cell receptor (beta chain). J lost 5 bases, V lost 8 bases, and 15 bases had no gene match. Per the germline V gene, CDR1 is MNHNY and CDR2 is SVGAGI (reference sequence). The CDR3 runs 16 residues. The study drew participants aged about 18 to 90 years from approximately 25 US areas. The study counted Cohort 3 donors as recovered given two negative PCRs, clearance, or symptom resolution. The protocol was immunoSEQ multiplex PCR, while the TCRdb copy is restricted to in-frame clones and leaves out a portion. The sample yields about 470,000 clones, approximately 90% seen once. This sample was included in a study of blood T cell repertoires in COVID-19. About the research overall: The United States, Italy and Spain were the sources of the acute and convalescent COVID-19 samples. From T cells, B-cell-depleted T cells, or PBMCs came the material, which was cDNA or gDNA.

Sequenced: PBMCs or T cells enriched from blood (not recorded which). The chain combines TRBV6-6 with TRBJ1-5, with TRBD1 matching 7 bases. The source of this sequence is a woman aged 18-29 years who had recovered from COVID-19. The CDR3 loop reads CASYPTSGQYYQPQHF. The CDR3, as DNA: TGTGCCAGCTACCCTACGTCGGGACAGTACTATCAGCCCCAGCATTTT.